Sequencing of this T cell receptor (beta chain) was carried out in a study of cytomegalovirus exposure and HLA in healthy donors. In the PCR, 60 Vbeta and 13 Jbeta primers were used. Using immunoSEQ multiplex PCR, the repertoire was profiled, and TCRdb retains in-frame clones only, with some absent. The table includes approximately 53,000 clones, around 73% detected once. Study-level findings and limits: Later on, an analysis tied roughly 17,000 TCR beta sequences to HLA alleles at 0.05 false discovery rate.

There are 13 residues in the CDR3. Germline V CDR1 and CDR2: MNHEY, SMNVEV (reference sequence). V lost 10 bases to trimming and J lost 3 bases; unmatched junction nucleotides: 3. Note on this clone: What it binds is not known.

Sequenced input: PBMCs. This TCR was recovered from a woman aged 40-49 years in good health and CMV-seropositive. The chain carries TRBV27 and TRBJ2-1, with TRBD2 matching over 10 bases. DNA of the CDR3: TGTGCCACCCGGACTAGCGGCTACAATGAGCAGTTCTTC. Its protein is CATRTSGYNEQFF.